Presented here are 14 T cell receptor beta chains from one specimen sequenced in a study of beta chain features in type 1 diabetes. Reverse transcribing all isolated RNA meant expressed TCRB transcripts were sequenced. This table comes from immunoSEQ multiplex PCR, and its TCRdb copy is limited to in-frame clones, with some not included. The table includes approximately 250,000 clones, 13% to 15% detected once. Sequenced material: naive CD4+ T cells from blood. The receptors were gathered from a middle-aged woman in good health.

The V call is TRBV7-2, the J call TRBJ1-4; tentatively, D is TRBD1 (5 bases). Looked up from germline, CDR1 is SGHTA and CDR2 is FQGNSA. Trimming left V 0 bases short and J 10 bases short, with 15 bases between. This CDR3 comprises 15 residues. The CDR3 reads CASSLAVGGFGKLFF. The CDR3 DNA follows: TGTGCCAGCAGCTTAGCGGTCGGGGGGTTCGGAAAACTGTTTTTT.

This chain joins TRBV9 and TRBJ1-2; D is perhaps TRBD1 (6 bases). The germline gives CDR1 SGDLS, CDR2 YYNGEE. V was trimmed by 4 bases and J by 2 bases, leaving 12 bases between them. CDR3 length: 14 residues. The CDR3 reads CASSPQGQNYGYTF. CDR3 nucleotides: TGTGCCAGCAGCCCGCAGGGGCAAAACTATGGCTACACCTTC.

The table lists this clone with many counts. This chain joins TRBV29-1 and TRBJ2-3, with D maybe TRBD2 (6 bases). The CDR3 loop spans 13 amino acids. Trimming cost V 8 bases and J 1 base, with 13 bases left between them. Germline V lookup: CDR1 SQVTM, CDR2 ANQGSEA. The CDR3 reads CSLGGGGTDTQYF. The CDR3, as DNA: TGCAGCCTCGGGGGAGGCGGCACAGATACGCAGTATTTT.

The sample holds a few counts of this clone. The chain recombines TRBV4-1 with TRBJ1-5; the match to TRBD1 covers 9 bases. Germline lookup yields CDR1 MGHRA and CDR2 YSYEKL. The length of the CDR3 is 15 residues. V lost 8 bases and J lost 5; bases outside the gene matches: 10. The CDR3 DNA is TGCGCCAGCTGCCGGAACAGGGGGCTCCATCAGCCCCAGCATTTT. Residues: CASCRNRGLHQPQHF.

This clone was seen more than once but under ten times. This chain uses TRBV10-3 with TRBJ1-5; TRBD1 might be the D (5 bases). The CDR3 consists of 15 residues. Per germline, CDR1 ENHRY and CDR2 SYGVKD. Trimming took 4 bases from V and 6 from J, leaving 16 bases between them. This CDR3 reads CAISGEVGRSQPQHF. DNA of the CDR3: TGTGCCATCAGTGGAGAGGTGGGGCGAAGTCAGCCCCAGCATTTT.

CDR3 bases: TGTGCCAGCAGCTTGGCAGGGTCGCTCACTGAAGCTTTCTTT. Amino acids: CASSLAGSLTEAFF. The gene calls are TRBV5-8 and TRBJ1-1; D possibly corresponds to TRBD1 (5 bases). V shed 0 bases and J shed 4 bases, with 10 bases lying between them. CDR1 is SGHTS, CDR2 YDEGEE, per germline. The CDR3 length is 14 residues.

This chain uses TRBV18 with TRBJ2-4; 8 bases agree with TRBD1. The CDR3 totals 14 residues. Germline V lookup: CDR1 KGHSH, CDR2 LQKENI. J lost 2 bases, V lost 6 bases, and 3 bases had no gene match. The CDR3 sequence is CASSGQAPKNIQYF. Here the CDR3 DNA reads TGTGCCAGCTCGGGACAGGCGCCCAAAAACATTCAGTACTTC.

This clone was counted only a few times. This chain links TRBV18 with TRBJ1-5, with a weak D call TRBD1 (6 bases). The CDR3 totals 16 residues. Germline values: CDR1 KGHSH, CDR2 LQKENI. With 1 base removed from V and 5 bases from J, the gap between germline ends came to 15 bases. CDR3 amino acids: CASSPLGTYRDQPQHF. The DNA of the CDR3 is TGTGCCAGCTCACCACTCGGGACGTACAGGGATCAGCCCCAGCATTTT.

V usage is TRBV29-1 and J usage is TRBJ1-4, with TRBD1 matching over 7 bases. Germline V gives CDR1 SQVTM, CDR2 ANQGSEA. After removal of 5 bases from V and 7 bases from J, the junction contained 16 bases not matched to a gene. This CDR3 is built from 16 residues. The CDR3 bases are TGCAGCGTTCCCACCACAGCCGGGACAGTCGGTGAAAAACTGTTTTTT. Amino acid sequence: CSVPTTAGTVGEKLFF. The full variable domain, with the rest looked up from reference TRBV29-1 and TRBJ1-4, is SAVISQKPSRDICQRGTSLTIQCQVDSQVTMMFWYRQQPGQSLTLIATANQGSEATYESGFVIDKFPISRPNLTFSTLTVSNMSPEDSSIYLCSVPTTAGTVGEKLFFGSGTQLSVL.

This clone turned up a few times. This sequence joins TRBV14 and TRBJ2-3, with 7 bases lining up with TRBD2. J gave up 0 bases and V 5 bases, and 8 bases lay outside the gene matches. Germline values: CDR1 SGHDN, CDR2 FVKESK. The CDR3 spans 16 residues. The CDR3 region has the DNA TGTGCCAGCAGCTCGATAGCGGGCCTAAGCACAGATACGCAGTATTTT. It codes for CASSSIAGLSTDTQYF.

In DNA, the CDR3 is TGCGCCAGCAGCCAAGATAAGGCAGGGGGCGGTTCACCCCTCCACTTT. Its translation is CASSQDKAGGGSPLHF. This rearrangement joins TRBV4-3 to TRBJ1-6; 8 bases map to TRBD1. The CDR3 covers 16 residues. Germline CDR1 LGHNA, CDR2 YSLEER. J lost 9 bases, V lost 0 bases, and 7 bases had no gene match.

There are a few counts of this clone. The genes are TRBV29-1 and TRBJ2-5; 12 bases are shared with TRBD2. The CDR3 has 15 residues. CDR1 is SQVTM, CDR2 ANQGSEA, per germline. J gave up 5 bases and V 6 bases, and 10 bases lay outside the gene matches. The CDR3, as DNA: TGCAGCGTGAGCAGCCTAGCGGGGGGGCTTGAGACCCAGTACTTC. Its protein product is CSVSSLAGGLETQYF.

The CDR3 loop reads CASSLWTSENEQFF. The DNA for the CDR3 is TGTGCCAGCAGCCTCTGGACTAGCGAGAATGAGCAGTTCTTC. The V gene is TRBV7-2, the J gene TRBJ2-1, with 9 bases matching TRBD2. The V gene end was trimmed by 5 bases and the J gene end by 7 bases; junction bases not matched to a gene: 6. The CDR3 spans 14 residues. Germline assignment: CDR1 SGHTA and CDR2 FQGNSA.

The chain carries TRBV5-4 and TRBJ1-6; 9 nucleotides match TRBD1. V lost 2 bases to trimming and J lost 6 bases; unmatched junction nucleotides: 6. This CDR3 contains 16 residues. The V gene's germline CDR1 is SGHNT and CDR2 YYREEE (reference sequence). The CDR3 DNA reads as TGTGCCAGCAGCTTACCTGGACAGGGGAGTAATTCACCCCTCCACTTT. Translated: CASSLPGQGSNSPLHF.